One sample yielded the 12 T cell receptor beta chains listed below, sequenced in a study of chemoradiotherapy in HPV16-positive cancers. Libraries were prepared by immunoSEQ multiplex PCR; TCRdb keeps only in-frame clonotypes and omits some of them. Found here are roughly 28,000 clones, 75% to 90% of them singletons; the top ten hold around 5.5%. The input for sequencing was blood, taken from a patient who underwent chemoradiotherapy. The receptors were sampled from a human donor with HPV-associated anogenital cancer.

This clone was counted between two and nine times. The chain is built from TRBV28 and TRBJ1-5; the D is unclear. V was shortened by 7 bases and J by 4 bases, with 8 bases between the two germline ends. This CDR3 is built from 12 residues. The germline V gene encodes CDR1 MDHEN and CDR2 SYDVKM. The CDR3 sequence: CASNPANQPQHF. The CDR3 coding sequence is TGTGCCAGCAATCCCGCGAATCAGCCCCAGCATTTT.

The DNA for the CDR3 is TGTGCCAGCAGCACTAGCGGGGGAGGGGATACGCAGTATTTT. The encoded protein is CASSTSGGGDTQYF. The chain is built from TRBV6-4 and TRBJ2-3; 11 nucleotides line up with TRBD2. Per the germline V gene, CDR1 is MRHNA and CDR2 is SNTAGT. J gave up 6 bases and V 6 bases, and 5 bases lay outside the gene matches. The CDR3 loop spans 14 amino acids.

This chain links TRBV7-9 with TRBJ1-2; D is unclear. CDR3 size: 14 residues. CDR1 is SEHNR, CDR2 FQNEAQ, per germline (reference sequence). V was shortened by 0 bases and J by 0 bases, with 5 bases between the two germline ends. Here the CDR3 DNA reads TGTGCCAGCAGCTTAGCCAGAGCTAACTATGGCTACACCTTC. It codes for CASSLARANYGYTF.

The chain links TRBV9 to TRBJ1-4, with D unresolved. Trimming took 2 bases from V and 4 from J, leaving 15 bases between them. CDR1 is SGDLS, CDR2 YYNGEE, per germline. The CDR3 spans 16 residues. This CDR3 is CASSVGSRPSNEKLFF. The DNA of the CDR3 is TGTGCCAGCAGCGTTGGCAGTCGTCCGAGTAATGAAAAACTGTTTTTT.

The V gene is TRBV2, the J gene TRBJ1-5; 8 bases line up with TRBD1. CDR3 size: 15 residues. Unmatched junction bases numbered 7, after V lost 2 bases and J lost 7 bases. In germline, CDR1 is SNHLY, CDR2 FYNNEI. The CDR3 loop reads CASSERARGQQPQHF. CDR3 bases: TGTGCCAGCAGTGAACGGGCCAGGGGGCAACAGCCCCAGCATTTT. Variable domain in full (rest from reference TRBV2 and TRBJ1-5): EPEVTQTPSHQVTQMGQEVILRCVPISNHLYFYWYRQILGQKVEFLVSFYNNEISEKSEIFDDQFSVERPDGSNFTLKIRSTKLEDSAMYFCASSERARGQQPQHFGDGTRLSIL.

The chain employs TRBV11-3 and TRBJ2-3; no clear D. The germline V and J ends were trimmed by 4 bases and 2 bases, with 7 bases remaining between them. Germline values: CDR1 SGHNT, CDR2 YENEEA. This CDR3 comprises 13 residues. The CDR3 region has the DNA TGTGCCAGCAGCTATCAAATCACAGATACGCAGTATTTT. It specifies CASSYQITDTQYF.

CDR3 residues: CASSFGTGGKYEQYV. The DNA for the CDR3 is TGCGCCAGCAGCTTCGGGACAGGGGGCAAGTACGAGCAGTACGTC. The rearrangement uses TRBV5-1 and TRBJ2-7; 12 bases agree with TRBD1. The length of the CDR3 is 15 residues. Germline CDR1 is SGHRS and CDR2 is YFSETQ. The V gene end was trimmed by 2 bases and the J gene end by 4 bases; junction bases not matched to a gene: 4.

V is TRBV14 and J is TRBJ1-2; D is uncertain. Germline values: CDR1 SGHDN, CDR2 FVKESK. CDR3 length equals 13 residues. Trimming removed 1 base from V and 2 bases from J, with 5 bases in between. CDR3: CASSQAGNYGYTF. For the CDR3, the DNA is TGTGCCAGCAGCCAAGCGGGCAACTATGGCTACACCTTC.

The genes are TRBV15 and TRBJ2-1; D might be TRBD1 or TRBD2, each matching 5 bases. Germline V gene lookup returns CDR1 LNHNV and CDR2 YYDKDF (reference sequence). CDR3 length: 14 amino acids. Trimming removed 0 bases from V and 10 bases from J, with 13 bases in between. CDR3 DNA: TGTGCCACCAGCAGAGATATAGGGGACGGGGAGCAGTTCTTC. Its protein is CATSRDIGDGEQFF.

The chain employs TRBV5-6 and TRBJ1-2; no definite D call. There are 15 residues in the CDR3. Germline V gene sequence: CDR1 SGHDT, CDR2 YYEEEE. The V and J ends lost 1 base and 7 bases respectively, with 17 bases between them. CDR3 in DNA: TGTGCCAGCAGCTTGTTTTCCCCCACCAGGTCTGGCTACACCTTC. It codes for CASSLFSPTRSGYTF. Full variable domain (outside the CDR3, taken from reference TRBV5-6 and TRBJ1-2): DAGVTQSPTHLIKTRGQQVTLRCSPKSGHDTVSWYQQALGQGPQFIFQYYEEEERQRGNFPDRFSGHQFPNYSSELNVNALLLGDSALYLCASSLFSPTRSGYTFGSGTRLTVV.

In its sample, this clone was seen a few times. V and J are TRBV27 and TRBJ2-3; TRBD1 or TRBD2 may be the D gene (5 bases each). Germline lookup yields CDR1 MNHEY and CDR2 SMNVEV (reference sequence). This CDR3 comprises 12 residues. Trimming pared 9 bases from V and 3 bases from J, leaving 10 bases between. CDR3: CASKEGTDTQYF. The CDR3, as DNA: TGTGCCAGTAAAGAGGGGACAGATACGCAGTATTTT.

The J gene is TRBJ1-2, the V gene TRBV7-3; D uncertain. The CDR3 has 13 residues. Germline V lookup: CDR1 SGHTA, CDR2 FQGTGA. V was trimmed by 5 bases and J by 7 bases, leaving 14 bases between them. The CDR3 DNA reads TGTGCCAGCAGCCGCGACCCCGCTAGTGGCTACACCTTC. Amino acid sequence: CASSRDPASGYTF.